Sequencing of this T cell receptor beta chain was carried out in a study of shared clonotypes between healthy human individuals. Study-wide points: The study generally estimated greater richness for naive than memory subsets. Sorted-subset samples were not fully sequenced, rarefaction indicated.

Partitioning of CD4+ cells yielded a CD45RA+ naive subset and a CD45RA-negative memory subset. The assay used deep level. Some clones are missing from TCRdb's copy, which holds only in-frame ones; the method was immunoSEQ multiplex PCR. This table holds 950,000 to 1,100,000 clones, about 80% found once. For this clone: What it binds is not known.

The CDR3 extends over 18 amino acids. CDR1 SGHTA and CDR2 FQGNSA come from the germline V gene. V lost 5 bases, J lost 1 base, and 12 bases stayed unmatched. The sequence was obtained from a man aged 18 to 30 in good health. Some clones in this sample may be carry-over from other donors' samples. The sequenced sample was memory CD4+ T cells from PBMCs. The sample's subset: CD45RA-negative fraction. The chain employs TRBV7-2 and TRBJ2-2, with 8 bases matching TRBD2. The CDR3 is CASSRGLAVGLNTGELFF. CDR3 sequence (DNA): TGTGCCAGCAGCCGCGGACTAGCTGTGGGCTTGAACACCGGGGAGCTGTTTTTT.